What follows are 5 T cell receptor beta chains derived from one specimen sequenced in a study of OX40 agonist ivuxolimab in advanced cancers. Here immunoSEQ multiplex PCR was the method, and the copy in TCRdb shows in-frame clones only, minus some. The data hold around 13,000 clones, with around 67% observed a single time. The sequenced sample was CD4+ or CD8+ T cells sorted from blood, obtained in a trial of the OX40 agonist ivuxolimab. The receptor set was obtained from an adult with an advanced solid tumor such as melanoma, head and neck, liver or kidney cancer.

This chain connects TRBV5-1 to TRBJ2-1; 8 bases align to TRBD1. In germline, CDR1 is SGHRS, CDR2 YFSETQ. The V gene end was trimmed by 4 bases and the J gene end by 8 bases; junction bases not matched to a gene: 8. The CDR3 has 14 amino acids. The CDR3 protein is CASSPLQGGYEQFF. The CDR3 nucleotides are TGCGCCAGCAGCCCCTTACAGGGGGGCTATGAGCAGTTCTTC. Supplemented by reference TRBV5-1 and TRBJ2-1, the full variable domain reads KAGVTQTPRYLIKTRGQQVTLSCSPISGHRSVSWYQQTPGQGLQFLFEYFSETQRNKGNFPGRFSGRQFSNSRSEMNVSTLELGDSALYLCASSPLQGGYEQFFGPGTRLTVL.

The rearrangement joins TRBV27 to TRBJ2-2; 7 bases match TRBD2. V shed 4 bases and J 1 base; nucleotides not matched to a gene: 6. CDR3 length: 16 amino acids. CDR1 is MNHEY, CDR2 SMNVEV, per germline (reference sequence). The chain's CDR3 is CASSWEGRGNTGELFF. CDR3 DNA sequence: TGTGCCAGCAGTTGGGAGGGGCGGGGGAACACCGGGGAGCTGTTTTTT.

The CDR3 loop reads CASSQEASAGYEQYF. The CDR3 DNA reads TGCGCCAGCAGCCAAGAAGCCTCGGCGGGATACGAGCAGTACTTC. V usage is TRBV4-3 and J usage is TRBJ2-5; perhaps TRBD2 as D (6 bases). The closer fit of TRBJ2-7 to the DNA end suggests the J call may be wrong. This CDR3 is built from 15 residues. CDR1 LGHNA and CDR2 YSLEER come from the germline V gene.

The V and J genes are TRBV19 and TRBJ1-1, with 7 bases fitting TRBD1. The CDR3 covers 15 residues. CDR1 LNHDA and CDR2 SQIVND come from the germline V gene (reference sequence). V was clipped by 8 bases and J by 1 base; unmatched bases: 10. CDR3 in amino acids: CASRPQGLANTEAFF. The CDR3 DNA is TGTGCCAGTCGACCACAGGGGCTGGCGAACACTGAAGCTTTCTTT.

The chain recombines TRBV27 with TRBJ1-2; perhaps TRBD1 as D (5 bases). From germline, CDR1 is MNHEY and CDR2 SMNVEV (reference sequence). Trimming removed 6 bases at V and 2 bases at J, with 10 bases between. CDR3 length: 13 residues. In DNA form, the CDR3 reads TGTGCCAGCAGAGGGGAGGGAAACTATGGCTACACCTTC. Its protein product is CASRGEGNYGYTF.